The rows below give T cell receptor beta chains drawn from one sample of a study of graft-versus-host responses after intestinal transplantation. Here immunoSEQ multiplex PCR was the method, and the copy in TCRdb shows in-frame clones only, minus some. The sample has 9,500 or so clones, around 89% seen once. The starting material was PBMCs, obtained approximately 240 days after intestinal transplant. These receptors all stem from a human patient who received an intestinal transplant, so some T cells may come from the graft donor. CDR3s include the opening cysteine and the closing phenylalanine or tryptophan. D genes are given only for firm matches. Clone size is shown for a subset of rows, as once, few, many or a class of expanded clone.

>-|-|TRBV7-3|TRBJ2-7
CASSLGVRRGEEQYF
TGTGCCAGCAGCTTAGGGGTCCGTAGGGGGGAAGAGCAGTACTTC
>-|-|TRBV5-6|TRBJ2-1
CASRLLGPSSYNEQFF
TGTGCCAGCAGATTACTAGGACCTAGCTCCTACAATGAGCAGTTCTTC
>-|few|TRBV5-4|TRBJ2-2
CASSFRGAANTGELFF
TGTGCCAGCAGCTTTCGAGGGGCGGCGAACACCGGGGAGCTGTTTTTT
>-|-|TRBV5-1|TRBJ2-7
CASSLSSYEQYF
TGCGCCAGCAGCCTTAGCTCCTACGAGCAGTACTTC
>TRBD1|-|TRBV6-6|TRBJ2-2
CASSYGQGAGELFF
TGTGCCAGCAGTTACGGTCAGGGGGCCGGGGAGCTGTTTTTT
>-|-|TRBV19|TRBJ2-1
CASSIGLEEQFF
TGTGCCAGTAGTATAGGCCTGGAGGAGCAGTTCTTC
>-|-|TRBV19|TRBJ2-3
CASTQGWDRGTDTQYF
TGTGCCAGTACTCAGGGCTGGGATCGAGGCACAGATACGCAGTATTTT
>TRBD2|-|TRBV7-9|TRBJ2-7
CAVEVNSGRASSYEQYF
TGTGCCGTCGAAGTTAATAGCGGGAGGGCAAGCTCCTACGAGCAGTACTTC
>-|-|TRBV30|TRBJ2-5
CAWSVPTGYQETQYF
TGTGCCTGGAGTGTACCGACAGGATATCAGGAGACCCAGTACTTC
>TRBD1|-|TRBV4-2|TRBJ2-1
CASSQDRGREQFF
TGTGCCAGCAGCCAAGATAGGGGGCGTGAGCAGTTCTTC
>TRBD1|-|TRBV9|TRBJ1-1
CASSALGQTPAAEAFF
TGTGCCAGCAGCGCCTTGGGACAGACCCCCGCCGCTGAAGCTTTCTTT
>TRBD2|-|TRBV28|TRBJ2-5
CASTIAGQETQYF
TGTGCCAGCACGATAGCGGGACAAGAGACCCAGTACTTC
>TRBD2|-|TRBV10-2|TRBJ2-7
CASSGGLAGDEQYF
TGCGCCAGCAGTGGGGGACTAGCGGGAGACGAGCAGTACTTC